The 17 T cell receptor beta chains below all came from one sample that was sequenced in a study of beta chain features in type 1 diabetes. The authors reverse transcribed all of the isolated RNA, so sequencing captured expressed TCRB transcripts. Assay: immunoSEQ multiplex PCR; the TCRdb copy retains only in-frame clones and omits some. There are hundreds of thousands of clones in the sample; around 10% occur only once, and over 0.015% lies in the top ten. Specimen: naive CD4+ T cells from blood. These receptors were collected from a woman aged 25-40 years in good health.

The rearrangement joins TRBV29-1 to TRBJ2-5; perhaps TRBD2 as D (6 bases). The CDR3 length is 13 residues. Per the germline V gene, CDR1 is SQVTM and CDR2 is ANQGSEA. The V and J ends lost 1 base and 4 bases respectively, with 10 bases between them. CDR3 coding DNA: TGCAGCGTTGAAGTCCAGGGAGGAGAGACCCAGTACTTC. Translation: CSVEVQGGETQYF.

This clone was recorded a few times. The genes are TRBV15 and TRBJ2-5; the D is unclear. The J call is in doubt because the DNA end fits TRBJ2-7 better. This CDR3 is built from 11 residues. Germline values: CDR1 LNHNV, CDR2 YYDKDF (reference sequence). In nucleotides, the CDR3 is TGTGCCACCAGCAGCCTTAGCGAGCAGTACTTC. Its protein is CATSSLSEQYF.

DNA of the CDR3: TGCGCCAGCAGCCAACTCACGGGGGGGACTGAAGCTTTCTTT. It is translated as CASSQLTGGTEAFF. V usage is TRBV4-3 and J usage is TRBJ1-1; D possibly corresponds to TRBD1 (5 bases). This CDR3 is built from 14 residues. CDR1 LGHNA and CDR2 YSLEER come from the germline V gene. The ends were cut back, 2 bases at V and 5 bases at J, with 12 bases in the middle.

This rearrangement joins TRBV19 to TRBJ2-1, with D possibly TRBD2 on 6 matching bases. V lost 3 bases, J lost 10 bases, and 13 bases lay in between. The CDR3 loop spans 13 amino acids. Germline V CDR1 and CDR2: LNHDA, SQIVND (reference sequence). CDR3 nucleotide sequence: TGTGCCAGTAGTATCAGCGGGCAGTGGGAGCAGTTCTTC. Its translation: CASSISGQWEQFF.

This CDR3 is CASSEGLGSGEQYF. CDR3 coding DNA: TGTGCCAGCAGTGAAGGACTGGGTTCAGGGGAGCAGTACTTC. The chain has TRBV2 and TRBJ2-7; D might be TRBD1 (5 bases). The CDR3 loop spans 14 amino acids. V was clipped by 1 base and J by 7 bases, with 14 bases between them. The germline V gene encodes CDR1 SNHLY and CDR2 FYNNEI.

The V gene is TRBV5-8, the J gene TRBJ2-5; 7 positions agree with TRBD2. The CDR3 totals 15 residues. Germline trimming cut 3 bases from V and 4 bases from J; bases unmatched to any gene: 9. Germline V gene sequence: CDR1 SGHTS, CDR2 YDEGEE. CDR3: CASSSTGGSGETQYF. CDR3 DNA: TGTGCCAGCAGCTCCACGGGGGGATCGGGAGAGACCCAGTACTTC.

This clone was observed a few times. The chain recombines TRBV18 with TRBJ2-1; 8 nucleotides align to TRBD2. The CDR3 is 16 residues long. J lost 2 bases, V lost 3 bases, and 6 bases had no gene match. Germline V gene sequence: CDR1 KGHSH, CDR2 LQKENI. Here the CDR3 DNA reads TGTGCCAGCTCACCGTACATAGCGGGAACCTACAATGAGCAGTTCTTC. Protein: CASSPYIAGTYNEQFF.

This clone was detected a few times. The J gene is TRBJ2-4, the V gene TRBV28; 8 bases align to TRBD2. This CDR3 spans 14 amino acids. V shed 5 bases, J shed 11 bases, and the junction held 11 bases outside the gene matches. The V gene's germline CDR1 is MDHEN and CDR2 SYDVKM. CDR3 DNA sequence: TGTGCCAGCAGTCTAGGACCGGGACTAGGGGTTCAGTACTTC. This encodes CASSLGPGLGVQYF.

V and J are TRBV15 and TRBJ2-3; the match to TRBD2 covers 12 bases. The CDR3 is made up of 17 amino acids. In germline, CDR1 is LNHNV, CDR2 YYDKDF (reference sequence). V was pared by 3 bases and J by 2 bases, with 6 bases of the junction left unmatched. CDR3 bases: TGTGCCACCAGCAGGCCGCTAGCGGGAGGGCCCACAGATACGCAGTATTTT. It yields the protein CATSRPLAGGPTDTQYF.

This clone was seen more than once but under ten times. The identical CDR3 is also encoded by other nucleotide sequences in the sample. This sequence joins TRBV7-3 and TRBJ2-1; TRBD2 agrees at 7 bases. The CDR3 is 15 residues long. Germline values: CDR1 SGHTA, CDR2 FQGTGA. The V segment lost 1 base and the J segment 1 base; nucleotides outside the gene matches: 1. CDR3 protein: CASSLSGSSYNEQFF. The CDR3 nucleotides read TGTGCCAGCAGCTTAAGCGGGAGTTCCTACAATGAGCAGTTCTTC.

This clone was found a few times. CDR3 nucleotides: TGTGCCAGCAGTAGCTCTGGGGCCAACGTCCTGACTTTC. It is translated as CASSSSGANVLTF. The genes are TRBV7-9 and TRBJ2-6; D is undetermined. Trimming removed 6 bases at V and 0 bases at J, with 3 bases between. CDR3 length equals 13 residues. In germline, CDR1 is SEHNR, CDR2 FQNEAQ (reference sequence).

There are a few counts of this clone. This chain connects TRBV7-9 to TRBJ1-2; the D is unclear. CDR1 and CDR2 from the germline V gene are SEHNR and FQNEAQ (reference sequence). The CDR3 consists of 14 residues. The ends were cut back, 1 base at V and 3 bases at J, with 9 bases in the middle. CDR3 DNA sequence: TGTGCCAGCAGCTTAGGAGGCACTCACTATGGCTACACCTTC. It encodes CASSLGGTHYGYTF. Looking up the rest from reference TRBV7-9 and TRBJ1-2 gives the full variable domain: DTGVSQNPRHKITKRGQNVTFRCDPISEHNRLYWYRQTLGQGPEFLTYFQNEAQLEKSRLLSDRFSAERPKGSFSTLEIQRTEQGDSAMYLCASSLGGTHYGYTFGSGTRLTVV.

The chain uses TRBV6-5 and TRBJ2-3; D is ambiguous. V lost 6 bases, J lost 0 bases, and 13 bases lay in between. The CDR3 covers 15 residues. Germline CDR1 is MNHEY and CDR2 is SVGAGI. CDR3 in DNA: TGTGCCAGCAGCTCGGAGAGCCGTAGCACAGATACGCAGTATTTT. This sequence encodes CASSSESRSTDTQYF.

This clone was counted only a few times. The rearrangement joins TRBV7-9 to TRBJ1-2; D is perhaps TRBD1 (5 bases). Germline CDR1 SEHNR, CDR2 FQNEAQ (reference sequence). There are 12 residues in the CDR3. Between the trimmed V and J ends, which lost 7 bases and 5 bases, there was a span of 11 bases. CDR3 protein: CASTSDTYGYTF. In nucleotides, the CDR3 is TGTGCCAGCACCTCGGACACTTATGGCTACACCTTC.

The rearrangement links TRBV18 to TRBJ1-1; D perhaps matches TRBD1 (5 bases). This CDR3 comprises 15 residues. V lost 3 bases to trimming and J lost 3 bases, with 14 bases between them. Germline CDR1 KGHSH, CDR2 LQKENI. The CDR3 here is CASSPVPSGDTEAFF. As DNA, the CDR3 is TGTGCCAGCTCACCGGTCCCTTCGGGGGACACTGAAGCTTTCTTT.

The rearrangement joins TRBV13 to TRBJ2-2; D might be TRBD2 (6 bases). Germline V gives CDR1 PRHDT, CDR2 FYEKMQ (reference sequence). The CDR3 has 18 residues. V lost 5 bases, J lost 0 bases, and 19 bases lay in between. The CDR3 region has the DNA TGTGCCAGCAGCCACGTCAGCGTCGGGAGCTCGAACACCGGGGAGCTGTTTTTT. It encodes CASSHVSVGSSNTGELFF.

This clone was seen a few times. The chain links TRBV19 to TRBJ1-3; 8 nucleotides match TRBD1. Looked up from germline, CDR1 is LNHDA and CDR2 is SQIVND (reference sequence). The CDR3 runs 14 residues. The CDR3 nucleotides read TGTGCTTCGAGGGACAGGTTCTCTGGAAACACCATATATTTT. Translated: CASRDRFSGNTIYF.